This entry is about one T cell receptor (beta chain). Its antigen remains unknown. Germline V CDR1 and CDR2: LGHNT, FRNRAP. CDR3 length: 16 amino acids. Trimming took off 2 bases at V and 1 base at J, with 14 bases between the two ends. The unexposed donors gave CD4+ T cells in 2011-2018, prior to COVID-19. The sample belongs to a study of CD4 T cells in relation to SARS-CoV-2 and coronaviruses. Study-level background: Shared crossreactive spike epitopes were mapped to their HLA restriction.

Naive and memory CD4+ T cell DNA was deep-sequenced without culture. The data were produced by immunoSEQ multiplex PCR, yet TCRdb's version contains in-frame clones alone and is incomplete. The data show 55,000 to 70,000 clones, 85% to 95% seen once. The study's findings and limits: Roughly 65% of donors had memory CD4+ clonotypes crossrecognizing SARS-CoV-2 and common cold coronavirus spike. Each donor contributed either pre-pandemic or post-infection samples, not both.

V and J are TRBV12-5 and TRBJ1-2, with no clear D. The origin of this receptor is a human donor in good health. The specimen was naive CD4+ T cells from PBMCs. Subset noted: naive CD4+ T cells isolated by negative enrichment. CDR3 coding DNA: TGTGCTAGTGGTTTGACAACCGACCAGCTTAACTATGGCTACACCTTC. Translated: CASGLTTDQLNYGYTF. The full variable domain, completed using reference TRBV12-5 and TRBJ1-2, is DARVTQTPRHKVTEMGQEVTMRCQPILGHNTVFWYRQTMMQGLELLAYFRNRAPLDDSGMPKDRFSAEMPDATLATLKIQPSEPRDSAVYFCASGLTTDQLNYGYTFGSGTRLTVV.